This TCR beta chain was retrieved from a study of blood T cell repertoires in COVID-19. Study-level information: COVID-19 samples, acute and convalescent, were from the United States, Italy and Spain. In each case, the material was cDNA or gDNA derived from T cells, B-cell-depleted T cells, or PBMCs.

As processed by the authors: From reference gene primer amplification, estimates of nucleated cell counts were derived. The method was immunoSEQ multiplex PCR; TCRdb's version includes in-frame clones alone and lacks a portion of them. That table furnishes V, J and clone size, whereas the DNA furnished D and trimming. The table has about 59,000 clones, approximately 81% seen once; the top ten hold approximately 30%. This CDR3 contains 15 residues. This rearrangement joins TRBV7-5 to TRBJ2-5; the DNA was not compared with TRBD2, the D call given in the table. TRBV7-5 is deemed a pseudogene. The TCR was taken from a woman older than 75 with active or convalescent COVID-19. Sequenced sample: peripheral blood. As DNA, the CDR3 is TGTGCCAGTCGGGGAAGGACGGGCCCTGTGGAGACCCAGTACTTC. It encodes CASRGRTGPVETQYF.